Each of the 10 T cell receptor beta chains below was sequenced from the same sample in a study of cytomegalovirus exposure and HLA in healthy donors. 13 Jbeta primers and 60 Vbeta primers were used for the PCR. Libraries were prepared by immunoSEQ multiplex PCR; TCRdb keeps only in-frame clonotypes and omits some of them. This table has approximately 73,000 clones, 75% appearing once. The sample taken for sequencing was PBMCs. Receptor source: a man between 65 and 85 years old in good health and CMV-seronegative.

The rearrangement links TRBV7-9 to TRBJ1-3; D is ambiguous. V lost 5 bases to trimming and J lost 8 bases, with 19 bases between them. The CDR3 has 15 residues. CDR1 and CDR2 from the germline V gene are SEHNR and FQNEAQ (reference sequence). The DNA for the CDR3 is TGTGCCAGCAGCCCGCTCGTGAGCGGGAAAGACACCATATATTTT. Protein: CASSPLVSGKDTIYF. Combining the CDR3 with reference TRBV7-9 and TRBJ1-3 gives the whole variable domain DTGVSQNPRHKITKRGQNVTFRCDPISEHNRLYWYRQTLGQGPEFLTYFQNEAQLEKSRLLSDRFSAERPKGSFSTLEIQRTEQGDSAMYLCASSPLVSGKDTIYFGEGSWLTVV.

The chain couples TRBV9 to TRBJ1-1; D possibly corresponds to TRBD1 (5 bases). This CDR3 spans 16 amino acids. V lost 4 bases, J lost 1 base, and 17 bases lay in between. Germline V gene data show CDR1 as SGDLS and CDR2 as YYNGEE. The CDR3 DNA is TGTGCCAGCAGCCTCAACCAGGGCCCTGAGAACACTGAAGCTTTCTTT. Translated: CASSLNQGPENTEAFF. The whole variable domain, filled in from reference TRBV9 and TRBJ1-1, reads DSGVTQTPKHLITATGQRVTLRCSPRSGDLSVYWYQQSLDQGLQFLIQYYNGEERAKGNILERFSAQQFPDLHSELNLSSLELGDSALYFCASSLNQGPENTEAFFGQGTRLTVV.

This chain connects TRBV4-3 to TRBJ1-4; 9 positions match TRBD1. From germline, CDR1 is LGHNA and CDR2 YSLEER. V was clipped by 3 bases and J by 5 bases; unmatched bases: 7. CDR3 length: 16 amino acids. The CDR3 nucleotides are TGCGCCAGCAGCCAGAGAGCCGGGACAGGGAATGAAAAACTGTTTTTT. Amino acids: CASSQRAGTGNEKLFF.

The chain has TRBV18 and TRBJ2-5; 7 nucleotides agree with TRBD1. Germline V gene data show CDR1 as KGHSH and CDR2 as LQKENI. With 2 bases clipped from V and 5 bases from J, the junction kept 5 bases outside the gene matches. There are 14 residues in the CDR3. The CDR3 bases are TGTGCCAGCTCACCAGGCACAGGGGATGAGACCCAGTACTTC. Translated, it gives CASSPGTGDETQYF.

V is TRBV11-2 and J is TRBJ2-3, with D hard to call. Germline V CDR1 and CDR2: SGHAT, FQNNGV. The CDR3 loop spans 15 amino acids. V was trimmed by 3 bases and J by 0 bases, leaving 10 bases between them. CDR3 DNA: TGTGCCAGCAGCTTTGTTGCAGTAAGCACAGATACGCAGTATTTT. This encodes CASSFVAVSTDTQYF.

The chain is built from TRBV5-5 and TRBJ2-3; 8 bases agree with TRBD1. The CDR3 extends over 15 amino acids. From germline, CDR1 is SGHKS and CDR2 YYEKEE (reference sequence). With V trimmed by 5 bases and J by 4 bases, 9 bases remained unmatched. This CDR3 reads CASRDMTGAADTQYF. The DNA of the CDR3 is TGTGCCAGCAGAGATATGACAGGGGCTGCAGATACGCAGTATTTT.

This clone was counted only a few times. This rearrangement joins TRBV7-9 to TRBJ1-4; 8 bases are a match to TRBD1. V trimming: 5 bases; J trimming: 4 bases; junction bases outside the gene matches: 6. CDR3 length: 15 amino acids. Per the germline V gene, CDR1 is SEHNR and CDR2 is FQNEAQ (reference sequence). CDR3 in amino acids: CASSLQGGNNEKLFF. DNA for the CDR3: TGTGCCAGCAGCCTACAGGGGGGGAATAATGAAAAACTGTTTTTT.

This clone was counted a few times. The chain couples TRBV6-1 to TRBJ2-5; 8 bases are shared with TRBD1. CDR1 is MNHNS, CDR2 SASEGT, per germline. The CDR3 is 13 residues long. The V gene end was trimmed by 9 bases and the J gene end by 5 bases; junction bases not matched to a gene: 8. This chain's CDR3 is CASGQGGEETQYF. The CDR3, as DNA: TGTGCCAGTGGACAGGGCGGGGAGGAGACCCAGTACTTC.

The CDR3 DNA follows: TGCAGCGCCCAACAGGGGTACGAGCAGTACTTC. Translating gives CSAQQGYEQYF. The V and J genes are TRBV29-1 and TRBJ2-7; 7 nucleotides align to TRBD1. Germline CDR1 SQVTM, CDR2 ANQGSEA. The CDR3 runs 11 residues. J lost 4 bases, V lost 7 bases, and 4 bases had no gene match.

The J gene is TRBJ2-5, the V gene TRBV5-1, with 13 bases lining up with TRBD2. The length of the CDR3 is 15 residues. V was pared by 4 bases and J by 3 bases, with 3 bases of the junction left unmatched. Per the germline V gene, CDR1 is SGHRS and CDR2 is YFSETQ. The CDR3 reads CASSLGTSGKETQYF. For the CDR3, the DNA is TGCGCCAGCAGCCTCGGGACTAGCGGGAAAGAGACCCAGTACTTC.